The rows below give T cell receptor beta chains drawn from one sample of a study of PD-1 blockade in classical Hodgkin lymphoma. Produced via immunoSEQ multiplex PCR; TCRdb's table is partial and in-frame only. The table has 26,000 or so clones, around three quarters seen once. The material was CD4+ T cells from blood, obtained at baseline. The receptor source for this set is a human donor with classical Hodgkin lymphoma. The conserved cysteine and the conserved F or W are not part of the CDR3 here. Expanded clones are given a class, and other clones once, few, many or no size at all.

abundance,v_gene,CDR3aa
once,TRBV28,ASKQLTGDLVAF
.,TRBV16,ASSRLVGSGGTYTQY
.,TRBV7-2,ASSLDGQGSYEQY
.,TRBV6-6,ASSYRDEKLF
.,TRBV11-3,ASSLRTGYNEQF
.,TRBV7-9,ASSFNNSPLH
once,TRBV27,ATRQRVWSNQPQH
.,TRBV7-2,ASSLTGGRNSPLH
.,TRBV10-3,AISDPERKQY
.,TRBV5-6,ASTGLAERQY
.,TRBV28,ASSEGNQPQH
once,TRBV9,ASSLLASGANVLT
.,TRBV2,ASRGTGRKNQPQH
.,TRBV5-1,ASSLANSWNEQF
.,TRBV18,ASSSDSSRNTIY
.,TRBV30,AWSITGGNEKLF
few,TRBV5-1,ASSQSSYGYT
.,TRBV7-6,ASSLVSWDGAPPHAEAF